These 4 T cell receptor beta chains came from one sample sequenced in a study of T cells of healthy individuals. One entry per CDR3 protein, called by TCRdb with MiXCR from the 5' RACE reads. The sample gives tens of thousands of distinct CDR3 sequences, under 20% of which show up once; 4% to 5% is in the top ten. These TCRs come from a human donor in good health.

The sample holds many counts of this clonotype. CDR3: CSASSERTTEAFF. CDR3 nucleotides: TGCAGTGCTAGCAGCGAACGGACCACTGAAGCTTTCTTT. The chain joins TRBV20-1 to TRBJ1-1; no clear D. The CDR3 contains 13 residues. The ends were cut back, 3 bases at V and 4 bases at J, with 12 bases in the middle. The V gene's germline CDR1 is DFQATT and CDR2 SNEGSKA (reference sequence).

This clonotype was seen a few times. The rearrangement links TRBV7-9 to TRBJ1-2; D remains ambiguous. This CDR3 contains 15 residues. V lost 6 bases to trimming and J lost 0 bases, with 14 bases between them. Germline V gene lookup returns CDR1 SEHNR and CDR2 FQNEAQ (reference sequence). The chain's CDR3 is CASSPNLGSNYGYTF. CDR3 nucleotides: TGTGCCAGCAGTCCCAACCTCGGGTCTAACTATGGCTACACCTTC.

This clonotype was picked up a small number of times. This rearrangement joins TRBV4-1 to TRBJ2-7, with no clear D. V lost 1 base to trimming and J lost 6 bases, with 10 bases between them. This CDR3 spans 13 amino acids. Germline CDR1 is MGHRA and CDR2 is YSYEKL. CDR3 in DNA: TGCGCCAGCAGCCAAGGAGACGCACCCGAGCAGTACTTC. This codes for CASSQGDAPEQYF.

This clonotype was seen more than once but under ten times. V gene TRBV7-3 combines with J gene TRBJ2-2; no clear D. Trimming removed 5 bases from V and 6 bases from J, with 13 bases in between. The CDR3 covers 14 residues. Germline-derived CDR1 and CDR2 are SGHTA and FQGTGA. The CDR3 reads CASSPSNQAGELFF. The CDR3, as DNA: TGTGCCAGCAGCCCATCTAATCAGGCCGGGGAGCTGTTTTTT.